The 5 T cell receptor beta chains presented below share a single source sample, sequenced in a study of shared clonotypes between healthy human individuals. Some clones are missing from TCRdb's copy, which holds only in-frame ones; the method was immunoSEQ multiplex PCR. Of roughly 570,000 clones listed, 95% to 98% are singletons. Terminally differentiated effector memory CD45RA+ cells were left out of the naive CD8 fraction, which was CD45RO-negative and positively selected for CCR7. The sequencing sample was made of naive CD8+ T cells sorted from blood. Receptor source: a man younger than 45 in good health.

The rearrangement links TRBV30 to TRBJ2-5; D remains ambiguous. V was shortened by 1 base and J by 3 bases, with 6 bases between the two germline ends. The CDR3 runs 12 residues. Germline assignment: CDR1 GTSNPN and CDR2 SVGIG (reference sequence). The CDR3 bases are TGTGCCTGGAGTGCCTTTGAAGAGACCCAGTACTTC. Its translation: CAWSAFEETQYF.

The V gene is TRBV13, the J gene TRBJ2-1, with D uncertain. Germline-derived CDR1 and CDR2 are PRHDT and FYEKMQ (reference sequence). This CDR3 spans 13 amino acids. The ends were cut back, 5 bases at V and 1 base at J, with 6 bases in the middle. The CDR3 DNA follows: TGTGCCAGCAGCCCCCGATCCTACAATGAGCAGTTCTTC. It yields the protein CASSPRSYNEQFF.

The CDR3 DNA follows: TGTGCCACCAGCAGAGATAGGGGCGGTGTGGACACCGGGGAGCTGTTTTTT. It codes for CATSRDRGGVDTGELFF. The rearrangement joins TRBV15 to TRBJ2-2, with D possibly matching TRBD1 (5 bases). V lost 0 bases and J 3 bases, leaving 14 bases between the germline ends. The CDR3 loop spans 17 amino acids. Germline V gives CDR1 LNHNV, CDR2 YYDKDF (reference sequence).

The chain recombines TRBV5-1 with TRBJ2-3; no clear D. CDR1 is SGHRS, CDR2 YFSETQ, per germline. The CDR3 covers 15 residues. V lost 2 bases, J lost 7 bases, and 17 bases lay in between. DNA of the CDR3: TGCGCCAGCAGCTTACTCCCTATCCAGAGGTATACGCAGTATTTT. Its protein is CASSLLPIQRYTQYF.

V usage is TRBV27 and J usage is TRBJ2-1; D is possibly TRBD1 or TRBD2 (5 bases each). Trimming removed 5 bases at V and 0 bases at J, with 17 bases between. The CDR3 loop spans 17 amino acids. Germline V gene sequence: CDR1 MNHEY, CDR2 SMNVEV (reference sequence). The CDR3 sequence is CASSTRDPTLSYNEQFF. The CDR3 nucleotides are TGTGCCAGCAGTACCCGGGACCCTACCCTCTCCTACAATGAGCAGTTCTTC.